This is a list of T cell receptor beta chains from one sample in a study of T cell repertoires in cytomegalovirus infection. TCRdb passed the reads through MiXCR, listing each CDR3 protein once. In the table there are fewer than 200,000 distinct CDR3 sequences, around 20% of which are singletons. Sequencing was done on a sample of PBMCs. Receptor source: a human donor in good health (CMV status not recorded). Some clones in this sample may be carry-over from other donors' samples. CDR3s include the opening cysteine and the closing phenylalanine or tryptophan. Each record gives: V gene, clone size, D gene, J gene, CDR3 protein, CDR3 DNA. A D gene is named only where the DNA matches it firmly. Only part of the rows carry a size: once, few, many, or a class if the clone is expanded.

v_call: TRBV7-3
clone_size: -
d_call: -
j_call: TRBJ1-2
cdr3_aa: CASSPGGTRVSGYTF
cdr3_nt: TGTGCCAGCAGCCCCGGGGGCACCCGGGTGTCCGGCTACACCTTC

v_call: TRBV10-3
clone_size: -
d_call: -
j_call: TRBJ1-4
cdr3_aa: CAISESVVQGGEKLFF
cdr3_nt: TGTGCCATCAGTGAGTCTGTGGTCCAGGGAGGTGAAAAACTGTTTTTT

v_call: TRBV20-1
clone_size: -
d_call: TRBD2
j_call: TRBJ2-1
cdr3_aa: CSALPGPGGNEQFF
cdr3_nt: TGCAGTGCTCTTCCGGGCCCGGGGGGGAATGAGCAGTTCTTC

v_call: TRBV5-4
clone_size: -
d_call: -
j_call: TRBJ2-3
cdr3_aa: CASSFSARRSTDTQYF
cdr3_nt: TGTGCCAGCAGCTTTTCGGCTAGGCGCAGCACAGATACGCAGTATTTT

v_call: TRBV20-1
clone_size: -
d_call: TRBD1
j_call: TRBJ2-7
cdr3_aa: CSARVGQGYEQYF
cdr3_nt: TGCAGTGCTAGAGTTGGACAGGGTTACGAGCAGTACTTC

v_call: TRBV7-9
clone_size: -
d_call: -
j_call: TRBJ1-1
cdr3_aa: CASSGGPVAPAGAFF
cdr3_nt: TGTGCCAGCAGCGGAGGACCCGTGGCCCCAGCGGGAGCTTTCTTT

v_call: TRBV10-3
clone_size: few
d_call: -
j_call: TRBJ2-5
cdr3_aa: CAISELRGAQETQYF
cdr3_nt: TGTGCCATCAGTGAGTTGCGAGGGGCCCAAGAGACCCAGTACTTC

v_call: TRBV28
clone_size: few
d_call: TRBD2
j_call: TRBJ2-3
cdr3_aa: CASSSRGRAGGDTQYF
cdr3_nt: TGTGCCAGCAGTTCCCGGGGGAGAGCGGGGGGGGATACGCAGTATTTT

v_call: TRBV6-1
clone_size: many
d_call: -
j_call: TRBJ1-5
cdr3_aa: CASSEAWGRDLGQPQHF
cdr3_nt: TGTGCCAGCAGTGAAGCTTGGGGCAGGGACTTGGGTCAGCCCCAGCATTTT

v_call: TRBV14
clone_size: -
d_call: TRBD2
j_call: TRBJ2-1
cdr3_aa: CASSHLGTSGANEQFF
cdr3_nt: TGTGCCAGCAGCCACTTGGGGACTAGCGGAGCCAATGAGCAGTTCTTC

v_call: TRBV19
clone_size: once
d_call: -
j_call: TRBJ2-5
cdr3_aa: CASSIAATSTETQYF
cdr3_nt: TGTGCCAGTAGTATAGCTGCGACCAGTACAGAGACCCAGTACTTC

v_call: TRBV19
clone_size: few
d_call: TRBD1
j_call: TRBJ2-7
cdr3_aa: CASRPGTGYEQYF
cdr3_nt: TGTGCCAGTAGGCCCGGGACAGGGTATGAGCAGTACTTC

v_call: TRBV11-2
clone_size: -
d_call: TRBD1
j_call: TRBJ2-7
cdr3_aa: CASSFPGTGFYEQYF
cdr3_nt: TGTGCCAGCAGCTTCCCCGGGACAGGGTTCTACGAGCAGTACTTC

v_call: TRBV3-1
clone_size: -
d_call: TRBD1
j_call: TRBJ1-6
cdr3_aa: CASSRSTGTYNSPLHF
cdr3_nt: TGTGCCAGCAGCCGTTCGACAGGGACCTATAATTCACCCCTCCACTTT

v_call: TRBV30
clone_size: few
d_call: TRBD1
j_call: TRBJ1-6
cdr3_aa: CAWSVTGGSPLHF
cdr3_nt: TGTGCCTGGAGTGTAACAGGGGGGTCACCCCTCCACTTT

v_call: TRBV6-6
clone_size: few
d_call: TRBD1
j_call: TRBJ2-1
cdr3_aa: CASSYQDRDGNEQFF
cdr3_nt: TGTGCCAGCAGTTATCAGGACAGGGATGGCAATGAGCAGTTCTTC

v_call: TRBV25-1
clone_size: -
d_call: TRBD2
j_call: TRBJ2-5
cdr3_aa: CASSDPSAGGGETQYF
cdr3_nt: TGTGCCAGCAGTGACCCATCGGCGGGGGGAGGAGAGACCCAGTACTTC

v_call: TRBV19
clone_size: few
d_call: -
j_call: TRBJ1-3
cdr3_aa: CASSIPLNSGNTIYF
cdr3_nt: TGTGCCAGTAGTATCCCCCTAAACTCTGGAAACACCATATATTTT

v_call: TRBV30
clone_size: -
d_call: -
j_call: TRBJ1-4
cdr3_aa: CACVAWEESEKLFF
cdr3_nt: TGTGCCTGTGTGGCTTGGGAAGAGAGTGAAAAACTGTTTTTT

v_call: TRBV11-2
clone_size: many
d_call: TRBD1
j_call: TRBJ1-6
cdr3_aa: CASSRGDRGISSLHF
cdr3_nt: TGTGCCAGCAGCCGTGGGGACAGGGGGATTTCGTCCCTCCACTTT

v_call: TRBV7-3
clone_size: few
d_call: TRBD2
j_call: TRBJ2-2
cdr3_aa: CASSRGLAGTGELFF
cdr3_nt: TGTGCCAGCAGCCGCGGACTAGCGGGCACCGGGGAGCTGTTTTTT

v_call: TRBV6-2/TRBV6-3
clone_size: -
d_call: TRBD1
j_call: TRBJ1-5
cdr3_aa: CASSGQGAGQPQHF
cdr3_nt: TGTGCCAGCAGTGGACAGGGGGCTGGGCAGCCCCAGCATTTT

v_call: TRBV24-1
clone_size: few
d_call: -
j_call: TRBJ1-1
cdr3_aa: CATSGFPNTEAFF
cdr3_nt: TGTGCCACCAGTGGGTTTCCGAACACTGAAGCTTTCTTT

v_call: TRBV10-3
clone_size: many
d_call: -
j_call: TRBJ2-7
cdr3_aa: CAISEVYEQYF
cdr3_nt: TGTGCCATCAGTGAGGTCTACGAGCAGTACTTC

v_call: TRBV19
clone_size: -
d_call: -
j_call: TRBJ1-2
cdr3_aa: CASSISNGLGYTF
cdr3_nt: TGTGCCAGTAGTATATCAAACGGGCTTGGCTACACCTTC

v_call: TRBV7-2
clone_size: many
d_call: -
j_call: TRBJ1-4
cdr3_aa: CASSSRRGNEKLFF
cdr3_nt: TGTGCCAGCAGCTCCCGGAGGGGTAATGAAAAACTGTTTTTT

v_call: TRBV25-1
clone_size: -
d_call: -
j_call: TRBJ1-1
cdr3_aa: CASSEGSGVSAEAFF
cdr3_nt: TGTGCCAGCAGTGAAGGGAGCGGGGTGAGCGCTGAAGCTTTCTTT

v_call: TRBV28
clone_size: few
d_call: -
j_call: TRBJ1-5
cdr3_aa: CASSLFGQGLSVPQHF
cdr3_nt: TGTGCCAGCAGTTTGTTCGGGCAGGGGCTGTCGGTGCCCCAGCATTTT

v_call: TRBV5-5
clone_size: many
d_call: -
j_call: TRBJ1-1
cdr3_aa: CASSSGGMVSSTEAFF
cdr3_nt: TGTGCCAGCAGCTCCGGAGGGATGGTGAGTAGCACTGAAGCTTTCTTT

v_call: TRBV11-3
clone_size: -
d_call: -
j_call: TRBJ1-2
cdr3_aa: CASSLDPTPVF
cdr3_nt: TGTGCCAGCAGCTTAGATCCGACACCTGTCTTC

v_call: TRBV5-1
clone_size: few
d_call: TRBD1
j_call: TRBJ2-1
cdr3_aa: CASSLAPARQGLYNEQFF
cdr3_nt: TGCGCCAGCAGCTTGGCCCCAGCAAGACAGGGATTGTACAATGAGCAGTTCTTC

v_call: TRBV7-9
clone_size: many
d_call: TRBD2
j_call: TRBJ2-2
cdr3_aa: CASSPLTSETNTGELFF
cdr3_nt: TGTGCCAGCAGCCCCCTAACTAGCGAGACGAACACCGGGGAGCTGTTTTTT

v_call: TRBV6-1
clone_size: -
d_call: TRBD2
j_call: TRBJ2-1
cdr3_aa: CASSQAGGPSNEQFF
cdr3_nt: TGTGCCAGCAGTCAAGCGGGAGGGCCTAGCAATGAGCAGTTCTTC

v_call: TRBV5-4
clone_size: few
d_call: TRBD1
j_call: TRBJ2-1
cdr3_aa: CASSLEGQGADNEQFF
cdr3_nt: TGTGCCAGCAGCTTGGAGGGACAGGGGGCTGACAATGAGCAGTTCTTC